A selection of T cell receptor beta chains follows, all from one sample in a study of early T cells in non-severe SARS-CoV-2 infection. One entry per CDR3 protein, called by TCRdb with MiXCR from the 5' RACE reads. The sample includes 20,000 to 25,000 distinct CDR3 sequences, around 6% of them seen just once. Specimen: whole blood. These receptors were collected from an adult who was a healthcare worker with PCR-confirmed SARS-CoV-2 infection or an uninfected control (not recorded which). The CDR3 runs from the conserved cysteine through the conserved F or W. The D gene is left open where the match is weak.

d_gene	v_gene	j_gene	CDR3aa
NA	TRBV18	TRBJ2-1	CASSPPGGPRSYNEQFF
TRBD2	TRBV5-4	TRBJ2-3	CASSWDLAANDDTQYF
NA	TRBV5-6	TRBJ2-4	CASSAVGGLYGNIQYF
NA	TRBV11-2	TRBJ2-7	CASSLIFSYEQYF
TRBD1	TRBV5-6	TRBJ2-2	CASSLRRQGTGELFF
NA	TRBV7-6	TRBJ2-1	CASSFFDTEQFF
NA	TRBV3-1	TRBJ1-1	CASTLADRPNTEAFF
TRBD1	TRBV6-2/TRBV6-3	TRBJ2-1	CASSYSQQGAALNEQFF
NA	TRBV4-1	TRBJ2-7	CASSQEATATYEQYF
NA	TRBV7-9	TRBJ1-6	CASSLRGNSPLHF
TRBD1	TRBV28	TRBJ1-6	CASTTGTGGANSPLHF
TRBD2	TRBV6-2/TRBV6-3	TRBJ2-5	CASSPLNSGGTQYF
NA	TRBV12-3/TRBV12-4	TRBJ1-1	CASSFDQRGGEAFF
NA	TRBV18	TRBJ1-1	CASSPSLSGTLEAFF
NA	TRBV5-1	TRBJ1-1	CASSPARQGRSTEAFF
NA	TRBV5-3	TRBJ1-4	CARSLSGASNEKLFF
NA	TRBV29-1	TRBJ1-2	CSVDSGGDGYTF
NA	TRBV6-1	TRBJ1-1	CASTGLVWPTEAFF
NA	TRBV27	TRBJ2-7	CASSLGWAARSYEQYF
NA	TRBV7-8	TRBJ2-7	CASSLEVFAGTYEQYF
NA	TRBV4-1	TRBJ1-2	CASSQGDLLTYGYTF
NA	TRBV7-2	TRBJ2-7	CASSLEQGRGEQYF